This passage covers 23 T cell receptor beta chains from one sample sequenced in a study of blood T cells in healthy people across ages. It was with a sample-barcoded 5' primer and a J-beta primer mix that a second PCR of roughly 6 to 11 cycles was run. TCRdb re-derived calls from the 5' RACE reads in MiXCR, one entry per CDR3 protein. Of about 680,000 distinct CDR3 sequences in the sample, roughly 50% were seen once. Sequenced input: blood. These receptors all stem from a woman aged 55-70 years in good health.

The chain recombines TRBV6-4 with TRBJ2-3; 8 bases fit TRBD2. After removal of 4 bases from V and 4 bases from J, the junction contained 1 base not matched to a gene. This CDR3 is built from 13 residues. Per the germline V gene, CDR1 is MRHNA and CDR2 is SNTAGT. The CDR3 is CASSATSADTQYF. CDR3 in DNA: TGTGCCAGCAGTGCGACTAGCGCAGATACGCAGTATTTT.

This clonotype was picked up a small number of times. The J gene is TRBJ2-7, the V gene TRBV7-6; 11 positions agree with TRBD2. Unmatched junction bases numbered 8, after V lost 4 bases and J lost 6 bases. This CDR3 comprises 15 residues. The germline V gene has CDR1 SGHVS and CDR2 FNYEAQ. The chain's CDR3 is CASSSQTSGSTEQYF. The CDR3 DNA is TGTGCCAGCAGCTCACAAACTAGCGGGAGTACCGAGCAGTACTTC.

There are a few counts of this clonotype. CDR3 coding DNA: TGTGCCAGCACTCGACTAGCGGGAGGGACCTACGAGCAGTACTTC. Amino acids: CASTRLAGGTYEQYF. J is TRBJ2-5 and V is TRBV7-2; the match to TRBD2 covers 14 bases. The J call could be wrong; TRBJ2-7 is a better fit for the DNA end. Germline CDR1 SGHTA, CDR2 FQGNSA. The CDR3 length is 15 residues.

The chain uses TRBV12-3 or TRBV12-4 and TRBJ2-1, with 10 bases matching TRBD2. The CDR3 loop spans 15 amino acids. Unmatched junction bases numbered 11, after V lost 8 bases and J lost 7 bases. CDR3 sequence reads: CASALWGLAKNEQFF. CDR3 bases: TGTGCCAGCGCCCTCTGGGGACTAGCGAAAAATGAGCAGTTCTTC.

The rearrangement links TRBV20-1 to TRBJ2-3; 10 bases line up with TRBD2. V was pared by 0 bases and J by 0 bases, with 15 bases of the junction left unmatched. The germline V gene encodes CDR1 DFQATT and CDR2 SNEGSKA (reference sequence). This CDR3 comprises 20 residues. CDR3 DNA sequence: TGCAGTGCTAGAGATATCCCCAGCGGGAGGGCACCGCGTAGCACAGATACGCAGTATTTT. Its protein is CSARDIPSGRAPRSTDTQYF.

This clonotype was seen at least ten times. The V and J genes are TRBV11-2 and TRBJ2-3; 7 nucleotides agree with TRBD2. V was pared by 5 bases and J by 4 bases, with 12 bases of the junction left unmatched. This CDR3 contains 16 residues. In germline, CDR1 is SGHAT, CDR2 FQNNGV. The DNA for the CDR3 is TGTGCCAGCAGCCAGAGAGCGGGACCGGTCCCAGATACGCAGTATTTT. Amino acids: CASSQRAGPVPDTQYF.

This chain uses TRBV7-2 with TRBJ1-5; D is ambiguous. With 1 base removed from V and 5 bases from J, the gap between germline ends came to 9 bases. The CDR3 runs 14 residues. Germline loops: CDR1 SGHTA, CDR2 FQGNSA. The chain's CDR3 is CASSLDLWYQPQHF. Here the CDR3 DNA reads TGTGCCAGCAGCTTAGACCTCTGGTATCAGCCCCAGCATTTT. The whole variable domain, remainder taken from reference TRBV7-2 and TRBJ1-5, is GAGVSQSPSNKVTEKGKDVELRCDPISGHTALYWYRQSLGQGLEFLIYFQGNSAPDKSGLPSDRFSAERTGGSVSTLTIQRTQQEDSAVYLCASSLDLWYQPQHFGDGTRLSIL.

This chain links TRBV5-1 with TRBJ2-7; 9 bases line up with TRBD1. The V gene's germline CDR1 is SGHRS and CDR2 YFSETQ. The CDR3 totals 16 residues. Trimming cost V 6 bases and J 3 bases; bases outside gene matches: 13. For the CDR3, the DNA is TGCGCCAGCATGGGGCAACCCGGGACAGGGAGCTACGAGCAGTACTTC. Encoded protein: CASMGQPGTGSYEQYF.

This rearrangement joins TRBV20-1 to TRBJ1-2, with D possibly TRBD1 on 6 matching bases. Germline lookup yields CDR1 DFQATT and CDR2 SNEGSKA (reference sequence). This CDR3 spans 13 amino acids. Trimming took 6 bases from V and 8 from J, leaving 19 bases between them. The CDR3 is CSAGAQTGWGYTF. The CDR3 DNA is TGCAGTGCCGGAGCACAGACAGGATGGGGCTACACCTTC.

This clonotype was found a few times. The genes are TRBV7-2 and TRBJ2-5; TRBD2 matches 7 bases. CDR1 and CDR2 from the germline V gene are SGHTA and FQGNSA. With 2 bases clipped from V and 5 bases from J, the junction kept 11 bases outside the gene matches. The CDR3 is 16 amino acids. CDR3 nucleotides: TGTGCCAGCAGCTTAATCGGTGGGAGGGCCGTCGAGACCCAGTACTTC. Translated: CASSLIGGRAVETQYF.

This clonotype was detected a few times. V is TRBV5-1 and J is TRBJ2-1; 12 bases are a match to TRBD2. The CDR3 runs 17 residues. Germline values: CDR1 SGHRS, CDR2 YFSETQ. Trimming at V came to 0 bases and at J to 0 bases, leaving 1 base not matched to a gene. The CDR3 region has the DNA TGCGCCAGCAGCTTGGAACTAGCGGGAGGCTCCTACAATGAGCAGTTCTTC. Protein product: CASSLELAGGSYNEQFF. The full variable domain, in which reference TRBV5-1 and TRBJ2-1 provide the parts outside the CDR3, is KAGVTQTPRYLIKTRGQQVTLSCSPISGHRSVSWYQQTPGQGLQFLFEYFSETQRNKGNFPGRFSGRQFSNSRSEMNVSTLELGDSALYLCASSLELAGGSYNEQFFGPGTRLTVL.

This clonotype occurred a few times. The rearrangement links TRBV6-6 to TRBJ2-5, with 9 bases aligning to TRBD1. CDR3 length: 15 residues. With 5 bases clipped from V and 6 bases from J, the junction kept 10 bases outside the gene matches. The germline V gene encodes CDR1 MNHNY and CDR2 SVGAGI (reference sequence). Written as DNA, the CDR3 is TGTGCCAGCAGTCCAAACCGGGACAGGGCTAAGACCCAGTACTTC. Translated: CASSPNRDRAKTQYF.

This clonotype was seen at least ten times. This sequence joins TRBV12-3 or TRBV12-4 and TRBJ2-7; D uncertain. There are 13 residues in the CDR3. Trimming stripped 3 bases from V and 3 bases from J, with 9 bases between. The CDR3 loop is CASSLGVLYEQYF. CDR3 DNA: TGTGCCAGCAGTTTGGGTGTCCTCTACGAGCAGTACTTC.

V and J are TRBV5-6 and TRBJ2-1; D could derive from TRBD1 or TRBD2 (7 bases each). V lost 4 bases, J lost 12 bases, and 32 bases lay in between. Germline assignment: CDR1 SGHDT and CDR2 YYEEEE. The CDR3 has 18 residues. In DNA form, the CDR3 reads TGTGCCAGCAGCCCAGGGGGGGCCCCTCCCTTGTCGGGCAGTGGGCAGTTCTTC. It encodes CASSPGGAPPLSGSGQFF.

In its sample, this clonotype was seen a few times. The gene calls are TRBV3-1 and TRBJ1-2; D is unclear. Trimming removed 0 bases at V and 8 bases at J, with 16 bases between. From germline, CDR1 is LGHDT and CDR2 YNNKEL (reference sequence). CDR3 size: 15 residues. As DNA, the CDR3 is TGTGCCAGCAGCCAAGATTTGAGGGCTCCCGAAGGCTACACCTTC. Its protein product is CASSQDLRAPEGYTF.

V is TRBV28 and J is TRBJ2-7, with D perhaps assigned TRBD1 or TRBD2 (5 bases each). The germline CDR1 and CDR2 sequences are MDHEN and SYDVKM. The CDR3 has 13 amino acids. Trimming cost V 8 bases and J 1 base, with 12 bases left between them. CDR3 loop: CASGGTPSYEQYF. The DNA of the CDR3 is TGTGCCAGCGGTGGGACGCCGTCCTACGAGCAGTACTTC.

A few counts support this clonotype. The chain links TRBV13 to TRBJ2-1; D unresolved. The CDR3 consists of 13 residues. Germline V gene sequence: CDR1 PRHDT, CDR2 FYEKMQ (reference sequence). With 3 bases removed from V and 4 bases from J, the gap between germline ends came to 7 bases. The CDR3 reads CASSFRRYNEQFF. The CDR3 region has the DNA TGTGCCAGCAGCTTCAGACGGTACAATGAGCAGTTCTTC.

This clonotype was detected only a few times. The chain couples TRBV27 to TRBJ2-5; D is perhaps TRBD2 (6 bases). CDR1 MNHEY and CDR2 SMNVEV come from the germline V gene (reference sequence). V was clipped by 6 bases and J by 5 bases, with 16 bases between them. The CDR3 consists of 14 residues. In DNA form, the CDR3 reads TGTGCCAGCAGCGATGGGGGGTTGCGGGAGACCCAGTACTTC. It codes for CASSDGGLRETQYF.

The chain employs TRBV20-1 and TRBJ2-1; the D gene is possibly TRBD2 (7 bases). The CDR3 has 11 amino acids. Germline assignment: CDR1 DFQATT and CDR2 SNEGSKA (reference sequence). V was pared by 7 bases and J by 13 bases, with 17 bases between. In DNA, the CDR3 is TGCAGTGGGAGGGGGGGAGAGACCCAGTTCTTC. It specifies CSGRGGETQFF.

The chain recombines TRBV7-9 with TRBJ2-3, with D possibly called TRBD1 or TRBD2 (5 bases each). CDR3 length equals 17 residues. Germline V CDR1 and CDR2: SEHNR, FQNEAQ (reference sequence). The V end was cut by 4 bases, the J end by 1 base, with 18 bases between. The CDR3 is CASSSGAGGFRTDTQYF. CDR3 nucleotides: TGTGCCAGCAGCTCTGGGGCGGGCGGGTTCCGCACAGATACGCAGTATTTT.

The rearrangement joins TRBV28 to TRBJ2-5, with 7 bases identical to TRBD1. The DNA end favors TRBJ2-7, so the J call may be wrong. The V gene's germline CDR1 is MDHEN and CDR2 SYDVKM. There are 14 residues in the CDR3. CDR3 protein: CASSWGQPAYEQYF. Written as DNA, the CDR3 is TGTGCCAGCAGTTGGGGACAGCCAGCCTACGAGCAGTACTTC.

CDR3 DNA: TGCAGTGGAAGGGGCTCAGATACGCAGTATTTT. Residues: CSGRGSDTQYF. This chain links TRBV20-1 with TRBJ2-3, with D maybe TRBD1 (5 bases). CDR3 size: 11 residues. CDR1 and CDR2 from the germline V gene are DFQATT and SNEGSKA (reference sequence). Trimming shortened V by 7 bases and J by 4 bases, and 9 bases separated the two germline ends.

The chain recombines TRBV20-1 with TRBJ1-6; D perhaps matches TRBD1 (5 bases). The CDR3 consists of 15 residues. V was cut by 0 bases and J by 10 bases, with 16 bases left in between. In germline, CDR1 is DFQATT, CDR2 SNEGSKA (reference sequence). This CDR3 reads CSAREEPGRRSPLHF. The DNA of the CDR3 is TGCAGTGCTAGAGAGGAACCAGGGAGGCGGTCACCCCTCCACTTT.